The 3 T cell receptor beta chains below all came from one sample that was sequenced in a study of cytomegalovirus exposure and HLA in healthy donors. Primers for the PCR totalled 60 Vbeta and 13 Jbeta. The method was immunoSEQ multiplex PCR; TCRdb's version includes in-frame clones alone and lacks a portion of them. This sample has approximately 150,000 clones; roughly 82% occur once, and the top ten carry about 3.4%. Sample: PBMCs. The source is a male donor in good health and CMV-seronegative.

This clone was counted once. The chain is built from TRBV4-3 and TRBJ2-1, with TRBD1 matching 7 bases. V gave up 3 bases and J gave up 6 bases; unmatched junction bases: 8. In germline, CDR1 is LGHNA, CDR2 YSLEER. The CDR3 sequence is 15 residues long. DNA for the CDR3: TGCGCCAGCAGCCATAAGACAGGGTGTTGCAATGAGCAGTTCTTC. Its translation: CASSHKTGCCNEQFF.

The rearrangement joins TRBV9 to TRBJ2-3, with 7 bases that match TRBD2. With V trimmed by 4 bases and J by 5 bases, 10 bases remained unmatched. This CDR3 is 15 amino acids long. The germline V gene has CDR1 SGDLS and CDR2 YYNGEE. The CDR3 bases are TGTGCCAGCAGCCCGCGGGACTACAAAAGAGATACGCAGTATTTT. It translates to CASSPRDYKRDTQYF.

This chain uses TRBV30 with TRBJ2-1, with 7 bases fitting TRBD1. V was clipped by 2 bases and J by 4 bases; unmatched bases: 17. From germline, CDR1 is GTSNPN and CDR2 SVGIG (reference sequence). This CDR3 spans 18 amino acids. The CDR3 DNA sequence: TGTGCCTGGAGTCCTCCCAGGGTCCTTTCGGGACAGTACAATGAGCAGTTCTTC. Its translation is CAWSPPRVLSGQYNEQFF.